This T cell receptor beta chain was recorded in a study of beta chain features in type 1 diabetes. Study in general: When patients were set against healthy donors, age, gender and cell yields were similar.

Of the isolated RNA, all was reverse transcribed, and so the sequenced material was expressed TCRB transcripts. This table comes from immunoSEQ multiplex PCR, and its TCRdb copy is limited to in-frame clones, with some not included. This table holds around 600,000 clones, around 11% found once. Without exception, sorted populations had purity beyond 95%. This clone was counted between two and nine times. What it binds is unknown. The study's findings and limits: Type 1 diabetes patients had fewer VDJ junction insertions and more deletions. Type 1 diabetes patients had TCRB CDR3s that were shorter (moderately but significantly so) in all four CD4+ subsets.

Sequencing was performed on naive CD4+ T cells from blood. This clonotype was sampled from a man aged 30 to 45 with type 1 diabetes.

CDR3 DNA: TGTGCCAGCAGTTTGTACAGGCTGGGGGGCTACACCTTC. Translating gives CASSLYRLGGYTF. V usage is TRBV28 and J usage is TRBJ1-2; TRBD1 is a possible D gene (5 bases). V was clipped by 3 bases and J by 8 bases, with 13 bases between them. Germline V gene data show CDR1 as MDHEN and CDR2 as SYDVKM. This CDR3 spans 13 amino acids.